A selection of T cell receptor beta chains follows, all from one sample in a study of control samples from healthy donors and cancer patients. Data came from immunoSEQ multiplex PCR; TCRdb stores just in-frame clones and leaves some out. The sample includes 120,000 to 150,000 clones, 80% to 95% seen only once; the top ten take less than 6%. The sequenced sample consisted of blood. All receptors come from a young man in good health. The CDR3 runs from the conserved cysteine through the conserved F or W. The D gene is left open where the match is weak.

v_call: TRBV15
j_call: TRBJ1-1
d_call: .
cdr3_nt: TGTGCCACCAGTGGAAAACGTTACGAGACTGAAGCTTTCTTT
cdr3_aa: CATSGKRYETEAFF

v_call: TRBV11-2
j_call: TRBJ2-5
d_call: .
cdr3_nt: TGTGCCAGCAGCATGCCACGGGAGCAAGAGACCCAGTACTTC
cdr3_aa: CASSMPREQETQYF

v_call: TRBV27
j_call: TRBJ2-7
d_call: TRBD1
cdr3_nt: TGTGCCACCGGGACAGTACCCTACGAGCAGTACTTC
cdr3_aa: CATGTVPYEQYF

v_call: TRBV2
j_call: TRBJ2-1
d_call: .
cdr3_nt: TGTGCCAGCAGTGAATATCAGAGGTCTTATGAGCAGTTCTTC
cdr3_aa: CASSEYQRSYEQFF

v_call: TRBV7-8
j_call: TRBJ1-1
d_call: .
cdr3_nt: TGTGCCAGCAGCCGACCGCAGGGATCGCACACTGAAGCTTTCTTT
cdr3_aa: CASSRPQGSHTEAFF

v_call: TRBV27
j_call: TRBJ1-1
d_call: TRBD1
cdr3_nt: TGTGCCAGCCTGAAAACCGGGACAGGGGGCTTTGGGAACACTGAAGCTTTCTTT
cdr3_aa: CASLKTGTGGFGNTEAFF

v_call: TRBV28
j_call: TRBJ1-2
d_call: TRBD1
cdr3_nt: TGTGCCAGCAGAACAGGACAGGGGGCTAACTATGGCTACACCTTC
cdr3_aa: CASRTGQGANYGYTF

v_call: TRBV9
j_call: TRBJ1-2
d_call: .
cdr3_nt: TGTGCCAGCAGCCGGAGGAACCTCGGAGGCTACACCTTC
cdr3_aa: CASSRRNLGGYTF

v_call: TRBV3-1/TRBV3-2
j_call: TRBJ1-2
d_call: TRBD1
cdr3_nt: TGTGCCAGCAGCCAAGGGACAGGAGAAGGCTATGGCTACACCTTC
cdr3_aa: CASSQGTGEGYGYTF

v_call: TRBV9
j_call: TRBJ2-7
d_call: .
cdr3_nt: TGTGCCAGCAGCGGCGGGACAGACTCCTACGAGCAGTACTTC
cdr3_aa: CASSGGTDSYEQYF

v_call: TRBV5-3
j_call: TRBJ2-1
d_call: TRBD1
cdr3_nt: TGTGCCAGAAGCTTACGGACAGGCTCCTACAATGAGCAGTTCTTC
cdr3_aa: CARSLRTGSYNEQFF

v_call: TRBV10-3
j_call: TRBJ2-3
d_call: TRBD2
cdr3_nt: TGTGCCATCAGTGGATTGGTAGCGGGGGGCCAAAGCACAGATACGCAGTATTTT
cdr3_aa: CAISGLVAGGQSTDTQYF

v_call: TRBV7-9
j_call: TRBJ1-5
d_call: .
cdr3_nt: TGTGCCAGCAGCTTAAGCCGCAATCAGCCCCAGCATTTT
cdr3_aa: CASSLSRNQPQHF

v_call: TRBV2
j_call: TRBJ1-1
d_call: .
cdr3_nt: TGTGCCAGCAGTGGTCAGGGGCCCACTGAAGCTTTCTTT
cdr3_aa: CASSGQGPTEAFF

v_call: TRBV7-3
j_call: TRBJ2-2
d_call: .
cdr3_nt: TGTGCCAGCAGCTTAGATCCCCCGATGACCGTGAACACCGGGGAGCTGTTTTTT
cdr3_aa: CASSLDPPMTVNTGELFF

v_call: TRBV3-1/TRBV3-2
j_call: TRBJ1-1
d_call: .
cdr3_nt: TGTGCCAGCAGTGTGACAGGTACTGAAGCTTTCTTT
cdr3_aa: CASSVTGTEAFF

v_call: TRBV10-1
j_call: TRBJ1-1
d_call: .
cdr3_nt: TGCGCCAGCAGTTACGGGGTGAACACTGAAGCTTTCTTT
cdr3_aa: CASSYGVNTEAFF

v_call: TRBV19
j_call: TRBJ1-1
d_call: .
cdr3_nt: TGTGCCAGTGACGAATCGACGGGCACCCCGAACACTGAAGCTTTCTTT
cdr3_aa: CASDESTGTPNTEAFF

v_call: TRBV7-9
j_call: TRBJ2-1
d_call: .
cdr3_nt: TGTGCCAGCACCCTTCCTCCCGGGAGAGGGAATGAGCAGTTCTTC
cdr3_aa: CASTLPPGRGNEQFF

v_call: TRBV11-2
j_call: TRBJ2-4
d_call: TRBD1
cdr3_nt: TGTGCCAGCAGACCAATACAGGGGCCACCAGGAAACATTCAGTACTTC
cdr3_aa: CASRPIQGPPGNIQYF

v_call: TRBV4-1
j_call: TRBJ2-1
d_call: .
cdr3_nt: TGCGCCAGCAGCCAAAATCGGAAGAATGAGCAGTTCTTC
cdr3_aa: CASSQNRKNEQFF

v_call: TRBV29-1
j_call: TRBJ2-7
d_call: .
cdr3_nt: TGCAGCGTTGTTGGGAACTCCTACGAGCAGTACTTC
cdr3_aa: CSVVGNSYEQYF

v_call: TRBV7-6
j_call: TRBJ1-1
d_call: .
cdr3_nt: TGTGCCAGCAGCTTGAGCGAGGGGGGGCGGACTGAAGCTTTCTTT
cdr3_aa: CASSLSEGGRTEAFF

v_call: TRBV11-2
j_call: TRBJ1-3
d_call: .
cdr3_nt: TGTGCCAGCAGCCTGTGGTCCGGCTCTGGAAACACCATATATTTT
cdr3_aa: CASSLWSGSGNTIYF

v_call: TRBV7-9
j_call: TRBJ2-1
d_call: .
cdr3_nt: TGTGCCAGCAGCCAACAGGGTATTTTGAATGAGCAGTTCTTC
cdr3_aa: CASSQQGILNEQFF